This T cell receptor beta chain emerged from a study of blood T cell repertoires in COVID-19. V lost 4 bases, J lost 6 bases, and 16 bases lay in between. The length of the CDR3 is 14 residues. From germline, CDR1 is SGHRS and CDR2 YFSETQ. Using immunoSEQ multiplex PCR, the repertoire was profiled, and TCRdb retains in-frame clones only, with some absent. This sample has over 150,000 clones, with around nine tenths found just once. The sample consisted of peripheral blood. The chain uses TRBV5-1 and TRBJ1-2, with unresolved D. This clonotype was obtained from a woman under 30 who had recovered from COVID-19. The CDR3 loop is CASSPAAALDGYTF. The CDR3 bases are TGCGCCAGCAGCCCCGCGGCGGCGCTTGATGGCTACACCTTC.